This T cell receptor beta chain was captured by sequencing in a study of persistence of HIV-infected CD4 T cells. Study summary: A median of about eight years of suppressive ART preceded sampling.

Stimulation used approximately 9.1 ug/mL lysate from CMV-infected fibroblasts. CD40L/CD69 double-negative CD45RO-high memory CD4+ T cells were collected. PBMCs were depleted of CD8+ T cells before stimulation. Sequencing used immunoSEQ version 4 in survey mode. Method: immunoSEQ multiplex PCR; TCRdb's copy keeps in-frame clones and lacks some. The sample holds 25,000 to 30,000 clones, about 80% seen once. In regard to this clone: Its antigen is not known.

Overall study results and limits: Antigen-responding cells were enriched for degenerate expanded CDR3beta sequences. CMV- and Gag-responding cells had lower TCRbeta richness than CD3/CD28-responding cells.

The V and J ends lost 2 bases and 2 bases respectively, with 3 bases between them. Germline-derived CDR1 and CDR2 are MNHEY and SVGAGI. The CDR3 has 12 residues. Sequences were derived from CD4+ T cells sorted from PBMCs after approximately 19-hour stimulation, sampled from a patient who received antiretroviral therapy. The origin of this receptor is an adult woman with HIV who was CMV-seropositive. The V call is TRBV6-5, the J call TRBJ2-5, with D unresolved. CDR3 DNA sequence: TGTGCCAGCAGTTACCTACAAGAGACCCAGTACTTC. This encodes CASSYLQETQYF.